A single sample gave rise to the 24 T cell receptor beta chains below, sequenced in a study of CD8 T cells in ankylosing spondylitis. Findings of the study overall: A motif of under ten highly homologous TCR beta variants was seen as apparently characteristic of ankylosing spondylitis blood.

MiXCR, run by TCRdb on the 5' RACE reads, gives a single entry per CDR3 protein. The table shows 390,000 or so distinct CDR3 sequences, with about a fifth occurring only once. Antigen specificity for these receptors is unknown. Material: blood, either unsorted or a sorted T cell fraction (not recorded which). The receptors here all came from a male donor with ankylosing spondylitis.

This clonotype occurred a few times. The gene calls are TRBV18 and TRBJ2-2; the D gene is possibly TRBD2 (5 bases). The V and J ends lost 3 bases and 6 bases respectively, with 20 bases between them. The CDR3 has 17 amino acids. Germline CDR1 and CDR2: KGHSH and LQKENI. CDR3 in amino acids: CASSPEVAPVGPGELFF. For the CDR3, the DNA is TGTGCCAGCTCACCGGAGGTAGCACCTGTAGGTCCCGGGGAGCTGTTTTTT.

The gene calls are TRBV5-1 and TRBJ2-5; 9 positions match TRBD1. V gave up 7 bases and J gave up 4 bases; unmatched junction bases: 11. Germline CDR1 and CDR2: SGHRS and YFSETQ. The CDR3 is made up of 15 amino acids. Written as DNA, the CDR3 is TGCGCCAGCGCTCCCGGTCGGACAGGGGTAGAGACCCAGTACTTC. Its protein product is CASAPGRTGVETQYF.

The chain is built from TRBV19 and TRBJ1-5; D is unclear. Germline V gene lookup returns CDR1 LNHDA and CDR2 SQIVND (reference sequence). CDR3 length: 13 residues. V was cut by 4 bases and J by 7 bases, with 11 bases left in between. This CDR3 reads CASSRLSRQPQHF. The CDR3 DNA follows: TGTGCCAGTAGTAGGCTAAGTAGGCAGCCCCAGCATTTT.

This clonotype was detected a few times. The chain has TRBV5-1 and TRBJ2-1; no reliable D call. The CDR3 covers 14 residues. V was cut by 4 bases and J by 7 bases, with 15 bases left in between. Germline loops: CDR1 SGHRS, CDR2 YFSETQ. This CDR3 is CASSANGEWNEQFF. DNA for the CDR3: TGCGCCAGCAGCGCAAATGGGGAATGGAATGAGCAGTTCTTC.

The CDR3 loop is CASSPWDISLQAPNTEAFF. The CDR3 region has the DNA TGTGCCAGCTCACCTTGGGACATTTCGCTCCAGGCCCCGAACACTGAAGCTTTCTTT. This sequence joins TRBV18 and TRBJ1-1; D perhaps matches TRBD1 (6 bases). The ends were cut back, 3 bases at V and 1 base at J, with 24 bases in the middle. The germline CDR1 and CDR2 sequences are KGHSH and LQKENI. The CDR3 covers 19 residues.

This clonotype was observed a handful of times. This rearrangement joins TRBV25-1 to TRBJ1-6; 9 bases map to TRBD1. The V gene's germline CDR1 is MGHDK and CDR2 SYGVNS. V dropped 2 bases and J dropped 9; count of bases not matched to a gene: 8. The CDR3 length is 16 residues. CDR3: CASSEPGTGRLSPLHF. CDR3 nucleotides: TGTGCCAGCAGTGAACCCGGGACAGGGAGACTTTCACCCCTCCACTTT. Together with reference TRBV25-1 and TRBJ1-6, the CDR3 gives the full variable domain: EADIYQTPRYLVIGTGKKITLECSQTMGHDKMYWYQQDPGMELHLIHYSYGVNSTEKGDLSSESTVSRIRTEHFPLTLESARPSHTSQYLCASSEPGTGRLSPLHFGNGTRLTVT.

The CDR3 bases are TGTGCCAGCGGACTCAATGGGGGTCCCTACGAGCAGTACTTC. Its translation is CASGLNGGPYEQYF. The gene calls are TRBV3-1 and TRBJ2-7, with D tentatively TRBD1 or TRBD2 (5 bases each). The CDR3 runs to 14 residues. The V gene's germline CDR1 is LGHDT and CDR2 YNNKEL (reference sequence). Deletions cut 8 bases from V and 2 bases from J, with 16 bases between.

In its sample, this clonotype was seen a few times. The chain joins TRBV7-9 to TRBJ1-5; no clear D. Germline CDR1 SEHNR, CDR2 FQNEAQ (reference sequence). There are 15 residues in the CDR3. V was cut by 5 bases and J by 3 bases, with 14 bases left in between. The CDR3 bases are TGTGCCAGCAGCAATGACGGAGGAAACAATCAGCCCCAGCATTTT. It encodes CASSNDGGNNQPQHF.

This clonotype turned up a few times. The gene calls are TRBV7-6 and TRBJ2-5; perhaps D is TRBD1 or TRBD2 (5 bases each). Trimming took off 8 bases at V and 5 bases at J, with 18 bases between the two ends. CDR3 length equals 14 residues. Looked up from germline, CDR1 is SGHVS and CDR2 is FNYEAQ. The CDR3 region has the DNA TGTGCCAGCGGACCGGGACCGCGATTTGAGACCCAGTACTTC. Translating gives CASGPGPRFETQYF.

In its sample, this clonotype was seen a few times. The chain combines TRBV28 with TRBJ1-5, with TRBD1 matching 7 bases. The CDR3 has 15 amino acids. Germline CDR1 MDHEN, CDR2 SYDVKM. The V gene end was trimmed by 5 bases and the J gene end by 6 bases; junction bases not matched to a gene: 10. CDR3 region: CASSRTTGMFQPQHF. The CDR3 region has the DNA TGTGCCAGCAGTCGGACGACAGGGATGTTTCAGCCCCAGCATTTT.

The chain couples TRBV5-4 to TRBJ2-3; 9 nucleotides agree with TRBD2. V was pared by 0 bases and J by 5 bases, with 4 bases of the junction left unmatched. The germline V gene has CDR1 SGHNT and CDR2 YYREEE (reference sequence). The CDR3 sequence is 15 residues long. CDR3 in amino acids: CASSLEGLAGDTQYF. The CDR3 DNA reads as TGTGCCAGCAGCTTGGAGGGACTAGCAGGAGATACGCAGTATTTT.

This clonotype was counted a few times. V usage is TRBV9 and J usage is TRBJ2-3; tentative D call: TRBD2 (5 bases). This CDR3 has 15 amino acids. The germline V and J ends were trimmed by 4 bases and 4 bases, with 16 bases remaining between them. Per germline, CDR1 SGDLS and CDR2 YYNGEE. DNA for the CDR3: TGTGCCAGCAGCCCAATCGGGGTTCAAGCAGATACGCAGTATTTT. Translation gives CASSPIGVQADTQYF.

This clonotype was counted between two and nine times. The V call is TRBV4-2, the J call TRBJ1-4, with D possibly matching TRBD1 (5 bases). Germline loops: CDR1 LGHNA, CDR2 YNFKEQ. This CDR3 is 15 amino acids long. V was pared by 4 bases and J by 3 bases, with 12 bases between. The CDR3 nucleotides are TGTGCCAGCAGCCCCTCGACAGAAGCTAATGAAAAACTGTTTTTT. Its translation is CASSPSTEANEKLFF.

This clonotype was detected only a few times. Here the CDR3 reads CASSLTFGDQPQHF. In DNA, the CDR3 is TGCGCCAGCAGCTTGACGTTTGGGGATCAGCCCCAGCATTTT. This chain joins TRBV5-1 and TRBJ1-5, with D unresolved. V lost 1 base and J lost 5, with 10 bases in between. CDR1 is SGHRS and CDR2 is YFSETQ in the germline V gene. This CDR3 spans 14 amino acids.

In the case of this clonotype: This could be a read error, since a much larger clone is one nucleotide away. The rearrangement links TRBV7-9 to TRBJ1-1; no clear D. Germline CDR1 and CDR2: SEHNR and FQNEAQ (reference sequence). The ends were cut back, 3 bases at V and 1 base at J, with 6 bases in the middle. CDR3 length: 13 residues. The CDR3: CASSFTTNTEAFF. CDR3 bases: TGTGCCAGCAGCTTTACGACGAACACTGAAGCTTTCTTT.

The table lists this clonotype with many counts. The chain joins TRBV28 to TRBJ2-1, with 12 nucleotides matching TRBD2. V was clipped by 3 bases and J by 11 bases; unmatched bases: 5. From germline, CDR1 is MDHEN and CDR2 SYDVKM. The CDR3 extends over 14 amino acids. The CDR3 nucleotides read TGTGCCAGCAGTTTCTCTAGCGGGAGGGGTCAGCAGTTCTTC. Amino acid sequence: CASSFSSGRGQQFF.

The V gene is TRBV25-1, the J gene TRBJ2-7; 12 nucleotides align to TRBD2. The CDR3 length is 16 residues. V shed 3 bases and J 3 bases; nucleotides not matched to a gene: 6. CDR1 is MGHDK and CDR2 is SYGVNS in the germline V gene. The CDR3: CASSDPALAGGYEQYF. The CDR3 DNA sequence: TGTGCCAGCAGTGATCCCGCACTAGCGGGAGGCTACGAGCAGTACTTC.

This clonotype was seen only a few times. The chain employs TRBV29-1 and TRBJ2-5; 8 nucleotides match TRBD1. Germline loops: CDR1 SQVTM, CDR2 ANQGSEA. The CDR3 consists of 12 residues. V was pared by 7 bases and J by 6 bases, with 7 bases of the junction left unmatched. The CDR3 DNA sequence: TGCAGCGGGACAGGGTCAGGACAGACCCAGTACTTC. It codes for CSGTGSGQTQYF.

Many counts were recorded for this clonotype. The V call is TRBV10-3, the J call TRBJ2-1, with 13 bases identical to TRBD2. The CDR3 has 15 residues. V shed 3 bases, J shed 7 bases, and the junction held 3 bases outside the gene matches. Germline CDR1 is ENHRY and CDR2 is SYGVKD. CDR3 sequence: CAISDGTSGNNEQFF. The CDR3, as DNA: TGTGCCATCAGTGATGGGACTAGCGGGAATAATGAGCAGTTCTTC.

The V and J genes are TRBV7-9 and TRBJ2-1; D might be TRBD2 (5 bases). CDR3 length: 16 residues. V lost 5 bases and J lost 1, with 15 bases in between. Germline loops: CDR1 SEHNR, CDR2 FQNEAQ (reference sequence). The CDR3 DNA reads as TGTGCCAGCAGCGACCTCCAAGCGGCATCCTACAATGAGCAGTTCTTC. It translates to CASSDLQAASYNEQFF. The complete variable domain, with remaining parts taken from reference TRBV7-9 and TRBJ2-1, reads DTGVSQNPRHKITKRGQNVTFRCDPISEHNRLYWYRQTLGQGPEFLTYFQNEAQLEKSRLLSDRFSAERPKGSFSTLEIQRTEQGDSAMYLCASSDLQAASYNEQFFGPGTRLTVL.

The rearrangement joins TRBV5-6 to TRBJ2-3, with D hard to call. In germline, CDR1 is SGHDT, CDR2 YYEEEE. The CDR3 runs to 15 residues. Trimming cost V 4 bases and J 2 bases, with 14 bases left between them. CDR3 sequence reads: CASSHSSLFTDTQYF. For the CDR3, the DNA is TGTGCCAGCAGCCATAGCAGCCTGTTCACAGATACGCAGTATTTT.

V usage is TRBV20-1 and J usage is TRBJ2-5; TRBD2 is a possible D gene (7 bases). Per the germline V gene, CDR1 is DFQATT and CDR2 is SNEGSKA (reference sequence). Trimming removed 3 bases from V and 4 bases from J, with 18 bases in between. CDR3 length: 15 amino acids. CDR3 nucleotides: TGCAGTGCTAGTCGGCCGGGGGGCTTCAGAGAGACCCAGTACTTC. Its protein product is CSASRPGGFRETQYF.

This clonotype was seen at least ten times. V is TRBV27 and J is TRBJ2-2, with 13 positions matching TRBD2. This CDR3 comprises 15 residues. Germline V gene data show CDR1 as MNHEY and CDR2 as SMNVEV (reference sequence). V lost 5 bases and J lost 5; bases outside the gene matches: 2. The CDR3 nucleotides are TGTGCCAGCAGTGGACTAGCGGGAGTTACCGGGGAGCTGTTTTTT. Translating gives CASSGLAGVTGELFF.

The chain combines TRBV20-1 with TRBJ2-5; D possibly corresponds to TRBD2 (5 bases). Germline CDR1 DFQATT, CDR2 SNEGSKA (reference sequence). V was pared by 8 bases and J by 5 bases, with 24 bases between. The CDR3 has 15 amino acids. CDR3 residues: CSTLQRRGPRETQYF. The DNA for the CDR3 is TGCAGTACGCTCCAGCGGAGAGGTCCCCGGGAGACCCAGTACTTC.